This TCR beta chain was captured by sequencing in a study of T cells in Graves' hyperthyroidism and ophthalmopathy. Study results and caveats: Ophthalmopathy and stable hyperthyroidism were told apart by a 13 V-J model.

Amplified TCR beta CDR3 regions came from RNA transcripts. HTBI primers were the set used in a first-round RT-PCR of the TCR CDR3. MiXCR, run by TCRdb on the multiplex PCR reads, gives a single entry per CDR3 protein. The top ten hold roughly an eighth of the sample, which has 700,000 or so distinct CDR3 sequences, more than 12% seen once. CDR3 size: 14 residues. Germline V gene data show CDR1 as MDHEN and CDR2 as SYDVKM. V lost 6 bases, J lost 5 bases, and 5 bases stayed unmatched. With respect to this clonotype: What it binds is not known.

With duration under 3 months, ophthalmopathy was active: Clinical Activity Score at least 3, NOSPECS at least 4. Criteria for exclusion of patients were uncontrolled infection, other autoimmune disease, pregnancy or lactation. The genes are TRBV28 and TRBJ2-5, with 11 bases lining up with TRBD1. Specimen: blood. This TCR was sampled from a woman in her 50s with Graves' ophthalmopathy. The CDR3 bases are TGTGCCAGCAGGTCGGACAGGGGGCCGGAGACCCAGTACTTC. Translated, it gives CASRSDRGPETQYF.